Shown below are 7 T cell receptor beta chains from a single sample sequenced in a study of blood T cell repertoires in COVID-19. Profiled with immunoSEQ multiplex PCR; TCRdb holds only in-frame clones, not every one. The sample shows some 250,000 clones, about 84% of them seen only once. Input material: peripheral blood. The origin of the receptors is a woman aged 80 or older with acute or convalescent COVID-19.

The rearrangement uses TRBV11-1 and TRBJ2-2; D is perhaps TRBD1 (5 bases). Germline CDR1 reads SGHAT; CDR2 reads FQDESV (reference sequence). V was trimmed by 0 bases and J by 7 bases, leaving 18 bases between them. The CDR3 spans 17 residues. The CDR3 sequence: CASSLALWGRHGGELFF. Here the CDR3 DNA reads TGTGCCAGCAGCTTAGCCCTATGGGGCAGGCACGGCGGGGAGCTGTTTTTT.

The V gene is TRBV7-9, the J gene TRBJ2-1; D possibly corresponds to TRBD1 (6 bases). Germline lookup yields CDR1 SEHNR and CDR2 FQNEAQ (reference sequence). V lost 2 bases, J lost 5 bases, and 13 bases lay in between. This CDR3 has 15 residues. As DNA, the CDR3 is TGTGCCAGCAGCTTATACAGGGAGTCGAACAATGAGCAGTTCTTC. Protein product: CASSLYRESNNEQFF. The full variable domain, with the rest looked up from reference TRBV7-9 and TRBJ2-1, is DTGVSQNPRHKITKRGQNVTFRCDPISEHNRLYWYRQTLGQGPEFLTYFQNEAQLEKSRLLSDRFSAERPKGSFSTLEIQRTEQGDSAMYLCASSLYRESNNEQFFGPGTRLTVL.

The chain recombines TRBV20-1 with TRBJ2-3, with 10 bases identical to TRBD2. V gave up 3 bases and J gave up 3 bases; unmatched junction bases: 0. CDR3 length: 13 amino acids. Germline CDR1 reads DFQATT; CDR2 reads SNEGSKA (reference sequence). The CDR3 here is CSASSGGTDTQYF. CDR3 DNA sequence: TGCAGTGCTAGTAGCGGGGGGACAGATACGCAGTATTTT.

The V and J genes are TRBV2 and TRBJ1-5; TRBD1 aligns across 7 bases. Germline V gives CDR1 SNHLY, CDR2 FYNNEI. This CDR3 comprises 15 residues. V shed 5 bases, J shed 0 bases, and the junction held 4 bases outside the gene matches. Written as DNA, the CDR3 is TGTGCCAGCAGTATGGACAGGAGTAGCAATCAGCCCCAGCATTTT. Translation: CASSMDRSSNQPQHF.

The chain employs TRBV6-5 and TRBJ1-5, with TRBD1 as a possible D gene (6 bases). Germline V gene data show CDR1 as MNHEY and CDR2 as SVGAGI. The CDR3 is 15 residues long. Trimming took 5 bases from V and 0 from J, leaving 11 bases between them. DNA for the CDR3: TGTGCCAGCAGTCTCGGGACATTTAGCAATCAGCCCCAGCATTTT. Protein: CASSLGTFSNQPQHF.

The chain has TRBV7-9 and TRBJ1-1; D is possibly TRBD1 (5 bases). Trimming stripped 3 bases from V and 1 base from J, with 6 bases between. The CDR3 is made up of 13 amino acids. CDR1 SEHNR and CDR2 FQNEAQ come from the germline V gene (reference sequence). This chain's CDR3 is CASSFQGNTEAFF. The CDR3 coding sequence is TGTGCCAGCAGCTTCCAGGGGAACACTGAAGCTTTCTTT.

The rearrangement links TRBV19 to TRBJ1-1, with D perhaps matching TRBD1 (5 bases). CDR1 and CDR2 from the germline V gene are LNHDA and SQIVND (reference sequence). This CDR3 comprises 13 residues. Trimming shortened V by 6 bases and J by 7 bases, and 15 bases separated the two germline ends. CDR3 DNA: TGTGCCAGTAGCGCCGGACACGGTGGTGAAGCTTTCTTT. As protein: CASSAGHGGEAFF.